This TCR beta chain was sequenced during a study of T cell changes during pregnancy in multiple sclerosis. With 2 bases removed from V and 6 bases from J, the gap between germline ends came to 7 bases. The CDR3 contains 13 residues. Germline V gives CDR1 SGHTA, CDR2 FQGTGA. Assay used: immunoSEQ multiplex PCR; TCRdb lists only in-frame clones, some missing. Among some 68,000 clones listed, roughly 90% were seen once. Sequencing used peripheral blood, obtained in the second trimester of pregnancy. The TCR comes from a female donor with multiple sclerosis, enrolled in a pregnancy study. The chain combines TRBV7-3 with TRBJ2-2; no reliable D call. The CDR3 DNA reads TGTGCCAGCAGCTTATCGTATCCCGGGGAGCTGTTTTTT. Amino acid sequence: CASSLSYPGELFF. Full variable domain (missing parts from reference TRBV7-3 and TRBJ2-2): GAGVSQTPSNKVTEKGKYVELRCDPISGHTALYWYRQSLGQGPEFLIYFQGTGAADDSGLPNDRFFAVRPEGSVSTLKIQRTERGDSAVYLCASSLSYPGELFFGEGSRLTVL.